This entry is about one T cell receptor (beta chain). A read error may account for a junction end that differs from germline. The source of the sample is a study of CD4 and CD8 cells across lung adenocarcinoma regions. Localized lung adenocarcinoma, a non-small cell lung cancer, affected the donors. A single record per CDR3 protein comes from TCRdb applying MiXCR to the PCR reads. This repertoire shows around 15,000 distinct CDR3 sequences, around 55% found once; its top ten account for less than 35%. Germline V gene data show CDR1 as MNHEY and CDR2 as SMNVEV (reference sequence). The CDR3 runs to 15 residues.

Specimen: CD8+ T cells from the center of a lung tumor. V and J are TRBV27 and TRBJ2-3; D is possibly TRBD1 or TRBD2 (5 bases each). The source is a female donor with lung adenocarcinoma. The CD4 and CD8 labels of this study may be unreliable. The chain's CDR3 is CARGFRGTNPDTQYF. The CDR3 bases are TGTGCCAGGGGTTTCCGGGGCACCAACCCAGATACGCAGTATTTC.